This entry lists 15 T cell receptor beta chains sequenced from one sample in a study of OX40 agonist ivuxolimab in advanced cancers. TCRdb keeps only in-frame clones here, not all; method: immunoSEQ multiplex PCR. The sample consists of 72,000 or so clones, approximately 90% of them appearing once. The sequenced sample was CD4+ or CD8+ T cells sorted from blood, obtained in a trial of the OX40 agonist ivuxolimab. All receptors come from an adult with an advanced solid tumor such as melanoma, head and neck, liver or kidney cancer.

The CDR3 coding sequence is TGTGCCAGTAGTATTAGACAGGGAGCAGATACGCAGTATTTT. This translates into CASSIRQGADTQYF. The J gene is TRBJ2-3, the V gene TRBV19; TRBD1 matches 7 bases. J lost 4 bases, V lost 3 bases, and 4 bases had no gene match. The CDR3 sequence is 14 residues long. Per germline, CDR1 LNHDA and CDR2 SQIVND (reference sequence).

The rearrangement joins TRBV6-1 to TRBJ2-7, with D perhaps matching TRBD1 (6 bases). Between the trimmed V and J ends, which lost 4 bases and 3 bases, there was a span of 16 bases. Germline assignment: CDR1 MNHNS and CDR2 SASEGT. CDR3 length: 15 residues. CDR3 sequence reads: CASSARTEHSYEQYF. DNA for the CDR3: TGTGCCAGCAGTGCCCGGACAGAACACAGCTACGAGCAGTACTTC.

The chain couples TRBV5-4 to TRBJ1-1; maybe TRBD1 (6 bases). The germline V and J ends were trimmed by 4 bases and 7 bases, with 20 bases remaining between them. The V gene's germline CDR1 is SGHNT and CDR2 YYREEE (reference sequence). The CDR3 totals 15 residues. CDR3 sequence (DNA): TGTGCCAGCAGCCCCGGGCCGGGGGGCGGATATGAAGCTTTCTTT. This gives the protein CASSPGPGGGYEAFF.

The chain carries TRBV28 and TRBJ2-7, with 9 bases matching TRBD1. With V trimmed by 4 bases and J by 5 bases, 12 bases remained unmatched. Germline V gene lookup returns CDR1 MDHEN and CDR2 SYDVKM. CDR3 length equals 16 residues. This CDR3 reads CASSSISTGQGNEQYF. CDR3 sequence (DNA): TGTGCCAGCAGTTCCATATCTACAGGACAGGGGAACGAGCAGTACTTC.

The chain recombines TRBV30 with TRBJ1-5, with a tentative D call TRBD1 (6 bases). V dropped 4 bases and J dropped 6 bases, with 10 bases sitting between them. The CDR3 contains 12 residues. CDR1 and CDR2 from the germline V gene are GTSNPN and SVGIG (reference sequence). The CDR3 sequence: CAWTQGGQPQHF. The CDR3 DNA reads as TGTGCCTGGACACAGGGAGGTCAGCCCCAGCATTTT.

V and J are TRBV7-8 and TRBJ2-1, with D unresolved. Trimming shortened V by 5 bases and J by 8 bases, and 13 bases separated the two germline ends. The germline V gene has CDR1 SGHVS and CDR2 FQNEAQ. This CDR3 is built from 13 residues. The CDR3 region has the DNA TGTGCCAGCAGCCCTCGGGCTAGTGATGAGCAGTTCTTC. It specifies CASSPRASDEQFF.

Comments on this clone: The junction shows a germline mismatch at one end, possibly a read error. The chain's CDR3 is CASKMGVWEQFF. The CDR3 DNA follows: TGTGCAAGCAAAATGGGGGTTTGGGAGCAGTTCTTC. V gene TRBV11-2 combines with J gene TRBJ2-1; perhaps D is TRBD1 or TRBD2 (5 bases each). There are 12 residues in the CDR3. Per germline, CDR1 SGHAT and CDR2 FQNNGV.

The chain joins TRBV7-9 to TRBJ1-2; possible D gene TRBD1, 5 bases. Germline V CDR1 and CDR2: SEHNR, FQNEAQ (reference sequence). Between the trimmed V and J ends, which lost 1 base and 3 bases, there was a span of 9 bases. The CDR3 is 14 residues long. The CDR3 sequence is CASSLGGQDYGYTF. CDR3 coding DNA: TGTGCCAGCAGCTTAGGGGGCCAGGACTATGGCTACACCTTC. Combining the CDR3 with reference TRBV7-9 and TRBJ1-2 gives the whole variable domain DTGVSQNPRHKITKRGQNVTFRCDPISEHNRLYWYRQTLGQGPEFLTYFQNEAQLEKSRLLSDRFSAERPKGSFSTLEIQRTEQGDSAMYLCASSLGGQDYGYTFGSGTRLTVV.

The chain recombines TRBV6-1 with TRBJ2-1; D could derive from TRBD1 or TRBD2 (5 bases each). The germline V and J ends were trimmed by 5 bases and 14 bases, with 19 bases remaining between them. The V gene's germline CDR1 is MNHNS and CDR2 SASEGT. CDR3 length: 13 residues. CDR3 coding DNA: TGTGCCAGCAGTTCCACTCCCGGGGCTGAAAAGTTCTTC. It encodes CASSSTPGAEKFF.

This sequence joins TRBV27 and TRBJ1-4, with TRBD1 identical over 11 bases. Unmatched junction bases numbered 5, after V lost 3 bases and J lost 8 bases. CDR3 length: 15 amino acids. Looked up from germline, CDR1 is MNHEY and CDR2 is SMNVEV (reference sequence). The CDR3: CASSFTWTGGEKLFF. The DNA of the CDR3 is TGTGCCAGCAGTTTTACTTGGACAGGGGGCGAAAAACTGTTTTTT. The complete variable domain, with remaining parts taken from reference TRBV27 and TRBJ1-4, reads EAQVTQNPRYLITVTGKKLTVTCSQNMNHEYMSWYRQDPGLGLRQIYYSMNVEVTDKGDVPEGYKVSRKEKRNFPLILESPSPNQTSLYFCASSFTWTGGEKLFFGSGTQLSVL.

This chain's CDR3 is CASSPRTGFGTGELFF. CDR3 nucleotide sequence: TGTGCCAGCAGCCCGCGGACAGGGTTTGGGACCGGGGAGCTGTTTTTT. This chain joins TRBV9 and TRBJ2-2, with TRBD1 matching 8 bases. The CDR3 runs 16 residues. Germline V gene lookup returns CDR1 SGDLS and CDR2 YYNGEE. V was clipped by 4 bases and J by 5 bases; unmatched bases: 10.

The J gene is TRBJ2-3, the V gene TRBV5-1, with 7 bases fitting TRBD1. The CDR3 runs 13 residues. V lost 4 bases to trimming and J lost 12 bases; unmatched junction nucleotides: 11. Per the germline V gene, CDR1 is SGHRS and CDR2 is YFSETQ. CDR3 amino acids: CASSPTGTEDQYF. Written as DNA, the CDR3 is TGCGCCAGCAGCCCGACCGGGACAGAAGATCAGTATTTT.

DNA of the CDR3: TGTGCCAGCAGCTTAGAGTTGGAGAGAGGTGGCTACACCTTC. This translates into CASSLELERGGYTF. The chain recombines TRBV7-2 with TRBJ1-2; the D is unclear. The CDR3 totals 14 residues. CDR1 and CDR2 (germline): SGHTA, FQGNSA. V lost 1 base to trimming and J lost 7 bases, with 13 bases between them. The full variable domain, rest sourced from reference TRBV7-2 and TRBJ1-2, is GAGVSQSPSNKVTEKGKDVELRCDPISGHTALYWYRQSLGQGLEFLIYFQGNSAPDKSGLPSDRFSAERTGGSVSTLTIQRTQQEDSAVYLCASSLELERGGYTFGSGTRLTVV.

This clone has just one count. This chain joins TRBV5-8 and TRBJ2-3; a weak D match, TRBD1 (5 bases). Germline assignment: CDR1 SGHTS and CDR2 YDEGEE. V dropped 0 bases and J dropped 2 bases, with 7 bases sitting between them. CDR3 length: 14 amino acids. The CDR3 region is CASSLGQLTDTQYF. The CDR3 coding sequence is TGTGCCAGCAGCTTGGGACAGCTCACAGATACGCAGTATTTT.

This chain links TRBV11-2 with TRBJ2-2; weak D call: TRBD1 (6 bases). Germline lookup yields CDR1 SGHAT and CDR2 FQNNGV. The V end was cut by 7 bases, the J end by 1 base, with 19 bases between. This CDR3 comprises 17 residues. Here the CDR3 DNA reads TGTGCCAGCACCCCCGTCGAAGGCAGGGGGAACACCGGGGAGCTGTTTTTT. As protein: CASTPVEGRGNTGELFF.